This note documents a single T cell receptor (beta chain) sequence. The data derive from a study of blood T cell repertoires in COVID-19. In the study overall: Both acute and convalescent COVID-19 samples were obtained from the United States, Italy and Spain. T cells, B-cell-depleted T cells, or PBMCs supplied cDNA or gDNA.

The V gene lost 3 bases and the J gene lost 0 bases, with 8 bases spanning the gap. Germline V gene data show CDR1 as LNHDA and CDR2 as SQIVND (reference sequence). There are 14 residues in the CDR3. In the authors' methods: Nucleated cell number was recorded as an estimate derived from reference gene primer amplification. Here immunoSEQ multiplex PCR was the method, and the copy in TCRdb shows in-frame clones only, minus some. D and trimming were read from the DNA, whereas the V and J calls and clone size are those reported in that table. The sample has hundreds of thousands of clones; approximately 89% are singletons.

The sample consisted of peripheral blood. The sequence came from a woman aged 25 to 39 with COVID-19, enrolled during active disease. The chain joins TRBV19 to TRBJ1-1; TRBD1 might be the D (5 bases). CDR3 amino acids: CASSMDNMNTEAFF. The CDR3 DNA reads as TGTGCCAGTAGTATGGACAATATGAACACTGAAGCTTTCTTT. The full variable domain, rest sourced from reference TRBV19 and TRBJ1-1, is DGGITQSPKYLFRKEGQNVTLSCEQNLNHDAMYWYRQDPGQGLRLIYYSQIVNDFQKGDIAEGYSVSREKKESFPLTVTSAQKNPTAFYLCASSMDNMNTEAFFGQGTRLTVV.